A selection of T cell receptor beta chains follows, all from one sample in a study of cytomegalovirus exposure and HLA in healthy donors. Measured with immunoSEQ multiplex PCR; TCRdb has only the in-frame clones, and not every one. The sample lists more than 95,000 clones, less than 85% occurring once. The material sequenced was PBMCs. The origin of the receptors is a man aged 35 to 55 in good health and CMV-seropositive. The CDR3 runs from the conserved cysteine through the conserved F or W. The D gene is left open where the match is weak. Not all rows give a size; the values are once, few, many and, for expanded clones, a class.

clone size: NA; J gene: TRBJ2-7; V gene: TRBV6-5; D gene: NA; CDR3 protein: CASSDRPTYEQYF; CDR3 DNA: TGTGCCAGCTCGGACAGACCCACCTACGAGCAGTACTTC
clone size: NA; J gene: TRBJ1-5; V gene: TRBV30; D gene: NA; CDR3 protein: CAHGGEGNQPQHF; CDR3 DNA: TGTGCGCATGGGGGGGAAGGCAATCAGCCCCAGCATTTT
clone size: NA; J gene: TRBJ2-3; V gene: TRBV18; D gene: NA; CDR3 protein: CASSPPGLSTDTQYF; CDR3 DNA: TGTGCCAGCTCACCACCGGGACTTAGCACAGATACGCAGTATTTT
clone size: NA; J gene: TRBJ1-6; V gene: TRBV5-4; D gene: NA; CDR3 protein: CASSLAGGYSPLHF; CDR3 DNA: TGTGCCAGCAGCTTGGCGGGAGGCTATTCACCCCTCCACTTT
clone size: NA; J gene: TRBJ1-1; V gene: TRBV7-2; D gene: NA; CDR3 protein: CASGLGGWENTEAFF; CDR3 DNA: TGTGCCAGCGGTCTCGGGGGTTGGGAGAACACTGAAGCTTTCTTT
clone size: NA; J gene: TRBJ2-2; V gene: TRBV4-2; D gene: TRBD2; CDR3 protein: CASSPSTSQNTGELFF; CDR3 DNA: TGTGCCAGCAGCCCCTCGACTAGCCAGAACACCGGGGAGCTGTTTTTT
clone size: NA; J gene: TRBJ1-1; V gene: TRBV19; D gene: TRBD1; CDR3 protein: CASLGQGRKAFF; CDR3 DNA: TGTGCCAGTCTCGGACAGGGTCGGAAAGCTTTCTTT
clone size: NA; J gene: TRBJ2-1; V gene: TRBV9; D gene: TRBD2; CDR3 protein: CASSVASGSFDEQFF; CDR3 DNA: TGTGCCAGCAGCGTGGCTAGCGGGAGTTTCGATGAGCAGTTCTTC
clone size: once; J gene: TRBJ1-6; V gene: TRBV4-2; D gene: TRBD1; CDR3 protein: CASSQSSGTAYNSPLHF; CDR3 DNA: TGTGCCAGCAGCCAGTCATCCGGGACAGCTTATAATTCACCCCTCCACTTT
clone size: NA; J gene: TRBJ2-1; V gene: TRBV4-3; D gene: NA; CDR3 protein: CASSQDRLSYNEQFF; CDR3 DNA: TGCGCCAGCAGCCAAGACAGATTGTCCTACAATGAGCAGTTCTTC
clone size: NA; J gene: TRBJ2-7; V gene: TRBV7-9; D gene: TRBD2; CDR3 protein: CASSLEVGPSGGAGEQYF; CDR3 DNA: TGTGCCAGCAGCTTAGAAGTTGGGCCTAGCGGGGGGGCGGGGGAGCAGTACTTC
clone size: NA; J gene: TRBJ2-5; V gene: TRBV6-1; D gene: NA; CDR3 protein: CASEGGRGPISQYF; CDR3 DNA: TGTGCCAGCGAGGGGGGTAGGGGGCCGATAAGTCAGTACTTC
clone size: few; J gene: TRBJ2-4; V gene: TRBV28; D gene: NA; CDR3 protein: CASTGVKNIQYF; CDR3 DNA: TGTGCCAGCACTGGAGTCAAAAACATTCAGTACTTC
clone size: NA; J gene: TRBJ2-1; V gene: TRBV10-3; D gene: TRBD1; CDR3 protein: CAISITWDSNNEQFF; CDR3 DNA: TGTGCCATCAGTATCACCTGGGACAGCAACAATGAGCAGTTCTTC
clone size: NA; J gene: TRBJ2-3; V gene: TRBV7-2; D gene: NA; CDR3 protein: CASSLVGRQYF; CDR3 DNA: TGTGCCAGCAGCTTAGTAGGGAGGCAGTATTTT
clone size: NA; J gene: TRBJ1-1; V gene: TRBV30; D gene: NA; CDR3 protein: CAWSRRTEAFF; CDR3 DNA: TGTGCCTGGAGTAGGAGGACTGAAGCTTTCTTT
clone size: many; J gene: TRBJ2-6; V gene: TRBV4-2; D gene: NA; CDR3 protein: CASSQSAGNSGANVLTF; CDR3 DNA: TGTGCCAGCAGCCAATCTGCGGGGAACTCTGGGGCCAACGTCCTGACTTTC
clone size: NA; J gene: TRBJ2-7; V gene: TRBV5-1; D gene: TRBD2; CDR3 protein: CASSLSHSGRYEQYF; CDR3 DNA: TGCGCCAGCAGCTTGTCCCACAGCGGGAGGTACGAGCAGTACTTC
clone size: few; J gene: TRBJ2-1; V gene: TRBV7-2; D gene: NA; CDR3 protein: CASSFGGNYNEQFF; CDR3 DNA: TGTGCCAGCAGCTTCGGCGGGAACTACAATGAGCAGTTCTTC
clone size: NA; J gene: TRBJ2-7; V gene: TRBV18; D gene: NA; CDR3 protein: CASSPPSRYEQYF; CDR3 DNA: TGTGCCAGCTCACCACCCTCTCGTTACGAGCAGTACTTC
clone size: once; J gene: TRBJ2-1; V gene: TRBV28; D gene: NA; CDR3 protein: CASSSPHRDRNEQFF; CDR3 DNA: TGTGCCAGCAGCTCCCCCCACAGGGACCGGAATGAGCAGTTCTTC
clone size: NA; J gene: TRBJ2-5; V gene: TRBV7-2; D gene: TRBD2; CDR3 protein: CASSLTASGGWDQYF; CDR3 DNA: TGTGCCAGCAGCTTAACGGCTAGCGGGGGTTGGGACCAGTACTTC
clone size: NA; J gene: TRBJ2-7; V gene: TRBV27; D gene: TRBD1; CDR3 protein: CASSFAHGTGPYEQYF; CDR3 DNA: TGTGCCAGCAGTTTTGCGCACGGGACAGGGCCCTACGAGCAGTACTTC
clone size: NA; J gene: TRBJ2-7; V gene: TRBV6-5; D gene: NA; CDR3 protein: CASSYGLYEQYF; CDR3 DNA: TGTGCCAGCAGTTACGGGCTCTACGAGCAGTACTTC
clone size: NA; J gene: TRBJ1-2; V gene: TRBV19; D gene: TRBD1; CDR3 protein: CASSPWRQGRYGYTF; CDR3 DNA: TGTGCCAGTAGTCCATGGCGACAGGGTCGGTATGGCTACACCTTC
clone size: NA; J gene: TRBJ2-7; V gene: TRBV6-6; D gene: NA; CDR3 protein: CASSYPGSSYEQYF; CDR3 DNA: TGTGCCAGCAGTTACCCCGGGTCCTCCTACGAGCAGTACTTC
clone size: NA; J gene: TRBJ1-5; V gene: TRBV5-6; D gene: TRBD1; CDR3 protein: CASSLYAGGAYQPQHF; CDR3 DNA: TGTGCCAGCAGCTTGTATGCAGGGGGCGCTTATCAGCCCCAGCATTTT
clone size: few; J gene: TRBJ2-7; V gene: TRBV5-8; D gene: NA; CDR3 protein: CASSFGFGTYEQYF; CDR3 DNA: TGTGCCAGCAGCTTCGGGTTCGGGACCTACGAGCAGTACTTC